This is a list of T cell receptor beta chains from one sample in a study of blood T cell repertoires in COVID-19. The protocol was immunoSEQ multiplex PCR, while the TCRdb copy is restricted to in-frame clones and leaves out a portion. The sample carries roughly 69,000 clones, around 73% recorded once. The sequenced material came from peripheral blood. The receptors here all came from a man aged 55 to 70 with COVID-19, enrolled during active disease. Both conserved end residues are trimmed from each CDR3. Some rows have no size entry. The others give once, few or many, or a class for an expanded clone.

J gene | CDR3 length | clone size | V gene | CDR3 protein
TRBJ1-6 | 11 | - | TRBV12-3/TRBV12-4 | ASGGQGASPLH
TRBJ1-1 | 12 | - | TRBV6-6 | ASMDRGMNTEAF
TRBJ2-5 | 13 | few | TRBV2 | ASSERTAYQETQY
TRBJ2-1 | 14 | - | TRBV30 | AWSVVGGNTYNEQF
TRBJ2-7 | 12 | - | TRBV28 | ASSMGHRSYEQY
TRBJ2-5 | 9 | - | TRBV20-1 | SARDLETQY
TRBJ1-2 | 12 | - | TRBV27 | ASSLGGFPYGYT
TRBJ2-7 | 13 | - | TRBV28 | ASSPVAGGASEQY
TRBJ2-7 | 14 | - | TRBV5-4 | ASSLAGGMASYEQY
TRBJ2-1 | 14 | - | TRBV3-1/TRBV3-2 | ASSPLAGGSYNEQF